This T cell receptor beta chain was recorded in a study of T cells in Graves' hyperthyroidism and ophthalmopathy. Study-level findings and limits: Ophthalmopathy was model-predicted a median roughly 6.5 months pre-onset.

Worth noting for this clonotype: Its specificity is not known.

In making diagnoses, clinical symptoms, serum thyroxine and TRAb, thyroid ultrasound and orbital computed tomography were all used. This CDR3 is 15 amino acids long. Germline loops: CDR1 ENHRY, CDR2 SYGVKD. V was pared by 10 bases and J by 2 bases, with 8 bases of the junction left unmatched. RNA transcripts yielded amplified TCR beta CDR3 regions. RT-PCR in the first round (using the HTBI primer set) targeted the TCR CDR3. TCRdb re-called the multiplex PCR reads through MiXCR, storing one row per CDR3 protein. This table has 400,000 to 500,000 distinct CDR3 sequences, roughly 13% appearing once. Sequenced input: blood. This chain connects TRBV10-3 to TRBJ2-2; 9 bases are a match to TRBD2. This sequence originates from a woman between 18 and 29 years old with Graves' hyperthyroidism. CDR3 DNA sequence: TGTGCCACCGCAACGGGACTAGCAAACACCGGGGAGCTGTTTTTT. The encoded protein is CATATGLANTGELFF.